This T cell receptor (beta chain) was identified in a study of control samples from healthy donors and cancer patients. Germline loops: CDR1 SGHAT, CDR2 FQNNGV. This CDR3 is 13 amino acids long. Trimming pared 1 base from V and 3 bases from J, leaving 6 bases between. Sequencing used immunoSEQ multiplex PCR; TCRdb keeps in-frame clones, though not all of them. This sample has roughly 170,000 clones; approximately 91% occur once, and the top ten carry 2%. The rearrangement joins TRBV11-2 to TRBJ1-2; D is undetermined. Sequencing used blood. The sequence was obtained from a middle-aged woman in good health. DNA of the CDR3: TGTGCCAGCAGCTTAGGCCCGGACTATGGCTACACCTTC. It translates to CASSLGPDYGYTF.